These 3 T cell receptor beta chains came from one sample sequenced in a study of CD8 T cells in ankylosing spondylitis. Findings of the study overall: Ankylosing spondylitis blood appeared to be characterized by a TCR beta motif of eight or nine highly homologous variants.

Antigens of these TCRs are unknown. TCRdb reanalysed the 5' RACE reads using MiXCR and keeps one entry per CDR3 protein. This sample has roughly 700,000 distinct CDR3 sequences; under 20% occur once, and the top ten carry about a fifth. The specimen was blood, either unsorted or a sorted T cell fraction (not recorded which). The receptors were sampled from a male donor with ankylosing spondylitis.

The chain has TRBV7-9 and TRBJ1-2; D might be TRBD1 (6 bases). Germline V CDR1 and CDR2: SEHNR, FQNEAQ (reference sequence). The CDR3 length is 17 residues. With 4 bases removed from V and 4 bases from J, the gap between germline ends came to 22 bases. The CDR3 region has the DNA TGTGCCAGCAGCTACGAACCCAACAGGGAATTGCTCTATGGCTACACCTTC. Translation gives CASSYEPNRELLYGYTF. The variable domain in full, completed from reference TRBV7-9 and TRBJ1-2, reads DTGVSQNPRHKITKRGQNVTFRCDPISEHNRLYWYRQTLGQGPEFLTYFQNEAQLEKSRLLSDRFSAERPKGSFSTLEIQRTEQGDSAMYLCASSYEPNRELLYGYTFGSGTRLTVV.

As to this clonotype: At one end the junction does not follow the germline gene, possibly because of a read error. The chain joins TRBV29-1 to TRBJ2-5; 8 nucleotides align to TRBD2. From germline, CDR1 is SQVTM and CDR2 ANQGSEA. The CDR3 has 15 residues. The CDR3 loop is CSVGREGYYQGTQYF. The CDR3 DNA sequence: TGCAGCGTTGGCCGGGAGGGATATTATCAAGGGACCCAGTACTTC.

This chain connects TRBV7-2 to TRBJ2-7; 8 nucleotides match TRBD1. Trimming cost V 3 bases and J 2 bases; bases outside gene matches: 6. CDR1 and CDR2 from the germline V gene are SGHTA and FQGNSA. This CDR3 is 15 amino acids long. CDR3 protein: CASSFQGALTYEQYF. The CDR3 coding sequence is TGTGCCAGCAGCTTTCAGGGGGCGCTGACCTACGAGCAGTACTTC.